Following are 5 T cell receptor beta chains from one sample sequenced in a study of cytomegalovirus exposure and HLA in healthy donors (dated by TCRdb to the late 2010s). Receptor libraries were prepared by the immunoSEQ multiplex PCR assay. The multiplex PCR relied on a mix of 60 forward primers for TCR Vbeta segments and 13 reverse primers for TCR Jbeta segments. TCRdb stores this immuneACCESS table with in-frame sequences only. Part of the clones is absent; in the studies checked, under half of the shortfall reflects unresolved V genes, and no reason is known for the rest. Recorded for this sample are roughly 200,000 clones; 75% to 90% of them occurred a single time. Less than 0.35% of the sample is taken by the ten largest. The material sequenced was PBMCs. These receptors all come from a woman aged 25-40 years in good health and CMV-seronegative.

The chain is built from TRBV7-2 and TRBJ2-2; D remains ambiguous. The CDR3 loop spans 15 amino acids. Trimming stripped 5 bases from V and 1 base from J, with 11 bases between. The germline V gene has CDR1 SGHTA and CDR2 FQGNSA. The CDR3 sequence: CASSPNNRNTGELFF. In DNA form, the CDR3 reads TGTGCCAGCAGCCCAAACAACCGGAACACCGGGGAGCTGTTTTTT.

This rearrangement joins TRBV5-6 to TRBJ1-1; D call uncertain. Trimming took 2 bases from V and 3 from J, leaving 8 bases between them. The CDR3 spans 13 residues. Germline CDR1 SGHDT, CDR2 YYEEEE. DNA of the CDR3: TGTGCCAGCAGCTTAGCGTTGGACACTGAAGCTTTCTTT. It specifies CASSLALDTEAFF.

The chain is built from TRBV29-1 and TRBJ2-1; tentative D call: TRBD2 (7 bases). Trimming shortened V by 4 bases and J by 13 bases, and 14 bases separated the two germline ends. The CDR3 has 11 residues. The germline V gene has CDR1 SQVTM and CDR2 ANQGSEA. The DNA for the CDR3 is TGCAGCGTTGGGGGGGGGCTTGGCCAGTTCTTC. Its translation is CSVGGGLGQFF.

V gene TRBV28 combines with J gene TRBJ2-4, with a possible D match to TRBD2 (5 bases). The CDR3 is made up of 16 amino acids. Deletions cut 1 base from V and 7 bases from J, with 17 bases between. Germline V gene data show CDR1 as MDHEN and CDR2 as SYDVKM. CDR3 DNA: TGTGCCAGCAGTTTATCGGACTCCAGTTTAGGGAACATTCAGTACTTC. Translating it yields CASSLSDSSLGNIQYF.

This clone was detected only a few times. The chain combines TRBV10-3 with TRBJ2-4, with a tentative D call TRBD2 (6 bases). Trimming pared 6 bases from V and 8 bases from J, leaving 17 bases between. The CDR3 is 14 residues long. The germline CDR1 and CDR2 sequences are ENHRY and SYGVKD. Here the CDR3 reads CAIRGDSQRDIQYF. Written as DNA, the CDR3 is TGTGCCATCAGGGGGGACTCGCAAAGGGACATTCAGTACTTC.